This entry describes one TCR beta chain. Antigen unknown. These data originate in a study of T cell responses to AZD1222 COVID-19 vaccine. The V and J ends lost 4 bases and 3 bases, in that order; junction bases with no gene match: 1. The CDR3 has 15 amino acids. The germline V gene has CDR1 LGHDT and CDR2 YNNKEL (reference sequence). Findings and caveats of the study: Once two AZD1222 doses were given, Spike-specific TCR breadth and depth went up. Females made up more of the donors, who were largely white British, and clonal diversity may have come out too low. As reported, nearly half of all spike-specific TCRs target variant regions that are unmutated.

The data were produced by immunoSEQ multiplex PCR, yet TCRdb's version contains in-frame clones alone and is incomplete. The sample holds about 120,000 clones, roughly 87% seen once. The chain carries TRBV3-1 (or the pseudogene TRBV3-2) and TRBJ2-6; the match to TRBD1 covers 9 bases. Sequenced material: peripheral blood, taken on day 0 of AZD1222 vaccination. The receptor was derived from an adult in good health. In nucleotides, the CDR3 is TGTGCCAGCAGCCGGACAGGGGTTGGGGCCAACGTCCTGACTTTC. Its translation is CASSRTGVGANVLTF.